The clone carrying this T cell receptor beta chain was found a few times. The antigen remains undetermined. This entry belongs to a study of identical twins. Through template switching, a universal primer site was introduced, and the cDNA contained unique molecular identifiers. TCRdb passed the 5' RACE reads through MiXCR, listing each CDR3 protein once. The sample has 1.5 million to 2 million distinct CDR3 sequences, less than 40% seen once. Study-wide findings and caveats: Within beta out-of-frame sequences, the excess sharing observed between twins was weaker. Invariant MAIT and iNKT cells may have partly biased zero-insertion analyses. Fewer insertions characterized abundant cord blood beta clonotypes, whereas memory repertoires showed none.

Between the trimmed V and J ends, which lost 1 base and 7 bases, there was a span of 17 bases. This CDR3 has 16 amino acids. The clonotype comes from a newborn girl in good health. The chain uses TRBV12-3 or TRBV12-4 and TRBJ2-1; possible D gene TRBD2, 6 bases. Material for sequencing was cord blood. The CDR3 nucleotides read TGTGCCAGCAGTTTAGAAGGCGCGGGGCCAGGGAATGAGCAGTTCTTC. It codes for CASSLEGAGPGNEQFF.